One and the same sample provided the 7 T cell receptor beta chains below, sequenced in a study of cytotoxic CD8 clonotypes in ibrutinib-treated CLL. The data were produced by immunoSEQ multiplex PCR, yet TCRdb's version contains in-frame clones alone and is incomplete. Of 30,000 to 40,000 clones in the sample, 69% were seen once. This material consisted of PBMCs, taken before ibrutinib treatment. The receptor set was obtained from a human donor with chronic lymphocytic leukemia.

J is TRBJ2-7 and V is TRBV2; D not certain. There are 14 residues in the CDR3. Germline V gene data show CDR1 as SNHLY and CDR2 as FYNNEI. The V gene lost 4 bases and the J gene lost 6 bases, with 16 bases spanning the gap. CDR3 sequence reads: CASSGHSYYTEQYF. The DNA of the CDR3 is TGTGCCAGCAGTGGCCACAGCTACTACACCGAGCAGTACTTC.

The gene calls are TRBV29-1 and TRBJ1-1, with TRBD1 matching 10 bases. Germline assignment: CDR1 SQVTM and CDR2 ANQGSEA. This CDR3 comprises 17 residues. V gave up 4 bases and J gave up 6 bases; unmatched junction bases: 17. CDR3 nucleotide sequence: TGCAGCGTTGGAAAATGGCTCAAGGACAGGGGGAGTCCTGAAGCTTTCTTT. Translation: CSVGKWLKDRGSPEAFF.

This chain links TRBV6-6 with TRBJ2-7; D is uncertain. The CDR3 runs 15 residues. The V gene's germline CDR1 is MNHNY and CDR2 SVGAGI (reference sequence). The ends were cut back, 6 bases at V and 0 bases at J, with 15 bases in the middle. CDR3 sequence: CASRTYGASSYEQYF. The CDR3 DNA reads TGTGCCAGCAGAACCTACGGAGCTAGCTCCTACGAGCAGTACTTC.

The chain uses TRBV9 and TRBJ2-1; 10 nucleotides line up with TRBD1. Germline V CDR1 and CDR2: SGDLS, YYNGEE. J lost 2 bases, V lost 4 bases, and 3 bases had no gene match. The CDR3 has 15 amino acids. The CDR3 loop is CASSSGTGAYNEQFF. CDR3 bases: TGTGCCAGCAGCTCCGGGACAGGGGCCTACAATGAGCAGTTCTTC. Looking up the rest from reference TRBV9 and TRBJ2-1 gives the full variable domain: DSGVTQTPKHLITATGQRVTLRCSPRSGDLSVYWYQQSLDQGLQFLIQYYNGEERAKGNILERFSAQQFPDLHSELNLSSLELGDSALYFCASSSGTGAYNEQFFGPGTRLTVL.

This chain joins TRBV28 and TRBJ2-7; D is unresolved. With 1 base removed from V and 2 bases from J, the gap between germline ends came to 12 bases. This CDR3 is 15 amino acids long. Germline loops: CDR1 MDHEN, CDR2 SYDVKM. The CDR3 protein is CASSLSGSNAYEQYF. The CDR3 region has the DNA TGTGCCAGCAGTTTATCGGGCAGTAATGCCTACGAGCAGTACTTC.

The V call is TRBV30, the J call TRBJ2-4; TRBD2 aligns across 7 bases. The CDR3 spans 15 residues. Germline V CDR1 and CDR2: GTSNPN, SVGIG (reference sequence). V was pared by 1 base and J by 4 bases, with 7 bases of the junction left unmatched. DNA of the CDR3: TGTGCCTGGAGTGGGGGGGAGCGGGGAAAAAACATTCAGTACTTC. This codes for CAWSGGERGKNIQYF.

This chain uses TRBV2 with TRBJ2-2, with D possibly called TRBD1 or TRBD2 (5 bases each). V shed 6 bases and J shed 2 bases, with 13 bases lying between them. Germline CDR1 SNHLY, CDR2 FYNNEI. The CDR3 totals 15 residues. The CDR3 protein is CASRLGTENTGELFF. The CDR3 bases are TGTGCCAGCAGGCTCGGGACGGAAAACACCGGGGAGCTGTTTTTT.